Sequencing of this T cell receptor beta chain was carried out in a study of blood T cell repertoires in COVID-19. On the study more broadly: PBMCs, B-cell-depleted T cells, or T cells were the source of the cDNA or gDNA that made up the material.

Looked up from germline, CDR1 is SGHAT and CDR2 is FQDESV (reference sequence). Trimming left V 3 bases short and J 5 bases short, with 10 bases between. The CDR3 is 13 residues long. Data came from immunoSEQ multiplex PCR; TCRdb stores just in-frame clones and leaves some out. The data contain approximately 210,000 clones, 82% of them singletons. Residents of under 25 US areas, aged about 18 to 100 years, made up the participants. Recovered status applied to Cohort 3 donors who had two consecutive negative PCRs. It also applied to those with clearance or with symptom resolution. Material for sequencing was PBMCs or T cells enriched from blood (not recorded which). The chain recombines TRBV11-1 with TRBJ1-1; D remains unclear. The sequence was obtained from a man aged 40-49 years who had recovered from COVID-19. DNA for the CDR3: TGTGCCAGCAGCTTCAAGTGGAGGACTGAAGCTTTCTTT. Amino acid sequence: CASSFKWRTEAFF.